Shown below are 21 T cell receptor beta chains from a single sample sequenced in a study of tumor T cells in aggressive B-cell lymphoma. Assay used: immunoSEQ multiplex PCR; TCRdb lists only in-frame clones, some missing. This table holds 7,900 or so clones, 82% found once. Sequenced material: tumor tissue. These receptors were collected from an adult with diffuse large B cell lymphoma.

V and J are TRBV28 and TRBJ2-1; D is perhaps TRBD2 (5 bases). In germline, CDR1 is MDHEN, CDR2 SYDVKM. The CDR3 has 12 residues. V dropped 7 bases and J dropped 8 bases, with 12 bases sitting between them. Written as DNA, the CDR3 is TGTGCCAGCACCTTCCCCGGGGATGAGCAGTTCTTC. It codes for CASTFPGDEQFF.

This chain connects TRBV20-1 to TRBJ2-3; the D is unclear. The CDR3 contains 11 residues. Germline CDR1 is DFQATT and CDR2 is SNEGSKA (reference sequence). The ends were cut back, 6 bases at V and 7 bases at J, with 11 bases in the middle. CDR3 residues: CSARPDNTQYF. CDR3 DNA: TGCAGTGCCAGGCCGGATAATACGCAGTATTTT.

The chain joins TRBV6-5 to TRBJ2-7, with 7 bases aligning to TRBD1. The CDR3 covers 13 residues. Germline V gene data show CDR1 as MNHEY and CDR2 as SVGAGI. Trimming at V came to 5 bases and at J to 5 bases, leaving 6 bases not matched to a gene. This chain's CDR3 is CASSGTGDHEQYV. In nucleotides, the CDR3 is TGTGCCAGCAGTGGAACAGGGGACCACGAGCAGTACGTC.

CDR3 DNA sequence: TGTGCCAGCAGCTTCCGACTAGCGGGGGGCGTAGGAGATACGCAGTATTTT. Translation: CASSFRLAGGVGDTQYF. V is TRBV7-6 and J is TRBJ2-3, with 13 bases that match TRBD2. The CDR3 length is 17 residues. V dropped 3 bases and J dropped 5; count of bases not matched to a gene: 8. Germline CDR1 SGHVS, CDR2 FNYEAQ.

The gene calls are TRBV19 and TRBJ2-7; a possible D gene is TRBD1 (5 bases). This CDR3 has 15 amino acids. Germline V gene lookup returns CDR1 LNHDA and CDR2 SQIVND (reference sequence). V dropped 5 bases and J dropped 4 bases, with 18 bases sitting between them. The CDR3 nucleotides read TGTGCCAGTAGTCAACAGGCCCAAGGCGGTTACGAGCAGTACGTC. Protein: CASSQQAQGGYEQYV.

A single count supports this clone. The chain has TRBV7-9 and TRBJ2-2, with D hard to call. CDR1 and CDR2 from the germline V gene are SEHNR and FQNEAQ (reference sequence). Trimming stripped 5 bases from V and 7 bases from J, with 14 bases between. The CDR3 sequence is 14 residues long. CDR3 residues: CASSPSETRGELFF. Written as DNA, the CDR3 is TGTGCCAGCAGCCCATCCGAGACTCGCGGGGAGCTGTTTTTT. Using reference TRBV7-9 and TRBJ2-2 for the parts outside the CDR3, the full variable domain is DTGVSQNPRHKITKRGQNVTFRCDPISEHNRLYWYRQTLGQGPEFLTYFQNEAQLEKSRLLSDRFSAERPKGSFSTLEIQRTEQGDSAMYLCASSPSETRGELFFGEGSRLTVL.

This sequence joins TRBV7-2 and TRBJ2-3; tentatively, D is TRBD2 (6 bases). The V and J ends lost 1 base and 4 bases respectively, with 9 bases between them. Germline V gene sequence: CDR1 SGHTA, CDR2 FQGNSA. The CDR3 has 14 residues. The CDR3 coding sequence is TGTGCCAGCAGCTTAGTGGGAGGCGCAGATACGCAGTATTTT. It specifies CASSLVGGADTQYF.

This chain connects TRBV5-1 to TRBJ2-3, with D maybe TRBD1 (5 bases). V lost 4 bases and J 3 bases, leaving 12 bases between the germline ends. This CDR3 is built from 14 residues. Germline values: CDR1 SGHRS, CDR2 YFSETQ. CDR3 sequence reads: CASSPDKATDTQYF. The DNA of the CDR3 is TGCGCCAGCAGCCCGGACAAAGCAACAGATACGCAGTATTTT.

V usage is TRBV30 and J usage is TRBJ1-6; D might be TRBD1 (6 bases). CDR3 length: 13 amino acids. The germline gives CDR1 GTSNPN, CDR2 SVGIG (reference sequence). Between the trimmed V and J ends, which lost 1 base and 5 bases, there was a span of 6 bases. The CDR3 nucleotides read TGTGCCTGGAGTGGACAGGATAATTCACCCCTCCACTTT. Translation gives CAWSGQDNSPLHF.

This chain links TRBV9 with TRBJ2-1; D is unclear. CDR1 is SGDLS, CDR2 YYNGEE, per germline. The CDR3 is made up of 13 amino acids. V lost 1 base and J lost 9, with 11 bases in between. CDR3 amino acids: CASSVMPASEQFF. DNA for the CDR3: TGTGCCAGCAGCGTAATGCCAGCGTCTGAGCAGTTCTTC.

The chain has TRBV20-1 and TRBJ2-5, with D perhaps TRBD1 (5 bases). V was shortened by 4 bases and J by 5 bases, with 8 bases between the two germline ends. Germline V gene sequence: CDR1 DFQATT, CDR2 SNEGSKA (reference sequence). There are 11 residues in the CDR3. The CDR3 nucleotides are TGCAGTGCTACGTACAGGGAGACCCAGTACTTC. Encoded protein: CSATYRETQYF.

In DNA form, the CDR3 reads TGTGCCAGCAGCTTATCCCCGGGGTGGGGAGAAGGCGAGCAGTACGTC. Its protein is CASSLSPGWGEGEQYV. V usage is TRBV7-9 and J usage is TRBJ2-7, with D possibly being TRBD2 (5 bases). Germline values: CDR1 SEHNR, CDR2 FQNEAQ (reference sequence). The germline V and J ends were trimmed by 2 bases and 6 bases, with 20 bases remaining between them. This CDR3 spans 16 amino acids.

The chain is built from TRBV2 and TRBJ2-3; tentative D call: TRBD2 (6 bases). The germline V and J ends were trimmed by 7 bases and 6 bases, with 20 bases remaining between them. In germline, CDR1 is SNHLY, CDR2 FYNNEI. The CDR3 has 15 amino acids. CDR3 bases: TGTGCCAGCATCTCGGGACTTCGGACTGAGGATACGCAGTATTTT. This translates into CASISGLRTEDTQYF.

The chain has TRBV15 and TRBJ2-7, with D possibly TRBD2 on 5 matching bases. The CDR3 spans 13 residues. Germline CDR1 LNHNV, CDR2 YYDKDF (reference sequence). The V end lost 8 bases, the J end lost 4 bases, and 15 bases lay between the germline ends. This chain's CDR3 is CATAPEGRYEQYF. Written as DNA, the CDR3 is TGTGCCACCGCGCCAGAGGGAAGATACGAGCAGTACTTC.

V and J are TRBV28 and TRBJ2-1; 14 nucleotides agree with TRBD2. CDR1 and CDR2 (germline): MDHEN, SYDVKM. V shed 7 bases, J shed 10 bases, and the junction held 15 bases outside the gene matches. The length of the CDR3 is 17 residues. CDR3: CASTQGLGTSGGLEQFF. CDR3 in DNA: TGTGCCAGCACCCAAGGTCTCGGGACTAGCGGGGGTCTCGAGCAGTTCTTC. The full variable domain, in which reference TRBV28 and TRBJ2-1 provide the parts outside the CDR3, is DVKVTQSSRYLVKRTGEKVFLECVQDMDHENMFWYRQDPGLGLRLIYFSYDVKMKEKGDIPEGYSVSREKKERFSLILESASTNQTSMYLCASTQGLGTSGGLEQFFGPGTRLTVL.

Regarding this clone: The junction differs from germline at one of its ends, possibly a read error. The V call is TRBV15, the J call TRBJ2-7; tentative D call: TRBD2 (6 bases). From germline, CDR1 is LNHNV and CDR2 YYDKDF (reference sequence). There are 14 residues in the CDR3. The CDR3 reads CASKRLGDSYKQYF. CDR3 DNA sequence: TGTGCCTCCAAACGACTAGGGGACTCCTACAAGCAGTACTTC.

The gene calls are TRBV9 and TRBJ2-1; 7 positions match TRBD2. The germline CDR1 and CDR2 sequences are SGDLS and YYNGEE. Trimming removed 3 bases from V and 7 bases from J; junction bases left unmatched: 13. This CDR3 has 16 amino acids. The CDR3 bases are TGTGCCAGCAGCGGGGGATACCGGGGGGTATGGAATGAGCAGTTCTTC. Protein sequence: CASSGGYRGVWNEQFF. Looking up the rest from reference TRBV9 and TRBJ2-1 gives the full variable domain: DSGVTQTPKHLITATGQRVTLRCSPRSGDLSVYWYQQSLDQGLQFLIQYYNGEERAKGNILERFSAQQFPDLHSELNLSSLELGDSALYFCASSGGYRGVWNEQFFGPGTRLTVL.

V is TRBV30 and J is TRBJ1-1; D not resolved. CDR1 and CDR2 from the germline V gene are GTSNPN and SVGIG (reference sequence). Trimming shortened V by 0 bases and J by 2 bases, and 13 bases separated the two germline ends. This CDR3 has 15 amino acids. CDR3 sequence: CAWSVAGNGNTEAFF. The CDR3 DNA reads TGTGCCTGGAGTGTTGCGGGTAACGGAAACACTGAAGCTTTCTTT.

The chain uses TRBV28 and TRBJ1-1; D not resolved. From germline, CDR1 is MDHEN and CDR2 SYDVKM. The CDR3 loop spans 14 amino acids. V was clipped by 8 bases and J by 4 bases, with 17 bases between them. The CDR3 reads CASVLAGVATEAFF. CDR3 nucleotides: TGTGCCAGCGTATTAGCCGGGGTAGCCACTGAAGCTTTCTTT.

A few counts support this clone. The V call is TRBV29-1, the J call TRBJ2-3; 10 bases map to TRBD2. After removal of 6 bases from V and 4 bases from J, the junction contained 7 bases not matched to a gene. The CDR3 has 14 residues. CDR1 is SQVTM and CDR2 is ANQGSEA in the germline V gene. Written as DNA, the CDR3 is TGCAGCGTCCACAGCGGGGGGGGAGCAGATACGCAGTATTTT. Protein sequence: CSVHSGGGADTQYF.

The rearrangement joins TRBV9 to TRBJ2-2; a possible D gene is TRBD1 (6 bases). This CDR3 region has 14 residues. Germline CDR1 reads SGDLS; CDR2 reads YYNGEE. V lost 6 bases and J lost 0, with 9 bases in between. The CDR3 sequence: CASKDSPNTGELFF. CDR3 DNA: TGTGCCAGCAAGGACAGTCCGAACACCGGGGAGCTGTTTTTT.